This is a list of T cell receptor beta chains from one sample in a study of blood T cell repertoires in COVID-19. Profiled with immunoSEQ multiplex PCR; TCRdb holds only in-frame clones, not every one. The sample shows around 180,000 clones, over 70% of them seen only once. Sample: peripheral blood. The receptors come from a man aged 60 to 75 with active or convalescent COVID-19. CDR3s include the opening cysteine and the closing phenylalanine or tryptophan. D genes are given only for firm matches. The size entry is marked missing in some rows and otherwise reads once, few, many or a size class.

>TRBD1|TRBV5-1|TRBJ1-3|.
CASSGFPQDRKNGNTIYF
TGCGCCAGCAGTGGTTTCCCTCAGGACAGGAAGAATGGAAACACCATATATTTT
>TRBD2|TRBV7-2|TRBJ2-3|.
CASSLTSGSSTDTQYF
TGTGCCAGCAGCTTGACTAGCGGTTCTAGCACAGATACGCAGTATTTT
>.|TRBV7-7|TRBJ2-1|few
CASSLGQYNEQFF
TGTGCCAGCAGCTTAGGGCAATACAATGAGCAGTTCTTC
>TRBD1|TRBV7-9|TRBJ2-3|.
CASSFPQGQGTDTQYF
TGTGCCAGCAGCTTTCCCCAAGGACAGGGCACAGATACGCAGTATTTT
>TRBD2|TRBV29-1|TRBJ2-1|once
CSVEDGTSGSLLYNEQFF
TGCAGCGTTGAAGACGGGACTAGCGGGAGCCTTCTCTACAATGAGCAGTTCTTC
>TRBD1|TRBV11-3|TRBJ1-1|.
CASSLEFGQGNTEAFF
TGTGCCAGCAGCTTAGAGTTCGGACAGGGTAACACTGAAGCTTTCTTT
>.|TRBV6-5|TRBJ2-1|.
CASRSTGSSYNEQFF
TGTGCCAGCAGATCTACTGGGAGCTCCTACAATGAGCAGTTCTTC
>.|TRBV5-8|TRBJ2-4|.
CASKEDAEYF
TGTGCCAGCAAGGAGGACGCCGAGTACTTC
>TRBD2|TRBV18|TRBJ2-7|.
CASSRDLAGGEEQYF
TGTGCCAGCTCACGGGATTTAGCGGGGGGCGAGGAGCAGTACTTC
>.|TRBV7-6|TRBJ2-2|.
CASSRRSRGIGGELFF
TGTGCCAGCAGCAGACGCAGCAGGGGCATTGGCGGGGAGCTGTTTTTT
>.|TRBV7-2|TRBJ2-3|.
CASSFERWDTQYF
TGTGCCAGCAGCTTCGAACGGTGGGATACGCAGTATTTT
>.|TRBV28|TRBJ1-1|.
CASSLAGGQTGEAFF
TGTGCCAGCAGTTTGGCGGGGGGCCAAACGGGTGAAGCTTTCTTT
>TRBD2|TRBV27|TRBJ2-7|.
CASSLVAGVYEQYF
TGTGCCAGCAGTTTAGTAGCGGGAGTCTACGAGCAGTACTTC
>.|TRBV19|TRBJ2-2|.
CASTVGGLTGELFF
TGTGCCAGTACGGTCGGGGGTCTCACCGGGGAGCTGTTTTTT
>.|TRBV6-6|TRBJ1-1|.
CASSKYRDMNTEAFF
TGTGCCAGCAGTAAATACAGGGATATGAACACTGAAGCTTTCTTT
>TRBD2|TRBV7-9|TRBJ2-3|.
CASSRGLAGADTQYF
TGTGCCAGCAGCAGGGGACTAGCGGGAGCAGATACGCAGTATTTT
>TRBD1|TRBV24-1|TRBJ1-2|.
CATSDSTGGTYGYTF
TGTGCCACCAGTGATTCAACAGGGGGCACGTATGGCTACACCTTC
>TRBD1|TRBV20-1|TRBJ2-3|.
CSASDRDREITDTQYF
TGCAGTGCTAGTGACCGGGACAGGGAGATCACAGATACGCAGTATTTT
>.|TRBV5-6|TRBJ1-4|.
CASSLWGGNEKLFF
TGTGCCAGCAGCTTGTGGGGGGGAAATGAAAAACTGTTTTTT
>.|TRBV2|TRBJ2-1|once
CASSDFGSYNEQFF
TGTGCCAGCAGTGATTTCGGCTCCTACAATGAGCAGTTCTTC
>.|TRBV21-1|TRBJ2-7|few
CASSKFGGGSYEQYF
.
>.|TRBV24-1|TRBJ2-1|.
CATSGGGVVQFF
TGTGCCACCAGTGGAGGGGGTGTGGTGCAGTTCTTC
>TRBD2|TRBV7-6|TRBJ2-1|.
CASSSGLAGENYYNEQFF
TGTGCCAGCAGCTCCGGACTAGCGGGAGAAAACTACTACAATGAGCAGTTCTTC
>TRBD1|TRBV14|TRBJ1-1|.
CASSHNRGNTEAFF
TGTGCCAGCAGCCACAACAGGGGGAACACTGAAGCTTTCTTT
>.|TRBV28|TRBJ1-2|.
CASSLGTYGYTF
TGTGCCAGCAGTCTCGGGACTTATGGCTACACCTTC
>TRBD1|TRBV28|TRBJ1-5|.
CASSAHRGGNQPQHF
TGTGCCAGCAGTGCCCACAGGGGGGGCAATCAGCCCCAGCATTTT
>TRBD2|TRBV7-2|TRBJ2-7|.
CASWDLVGGEQYF
TGTGCCAGTTGGGACCTCGTGGGAGGGGAGCAGTACTTC
>TRBD1|TRBV7-2|TRBJ2-3|.
CASSLQGASTDTQYF
TGTGCCAGCAGCTTGCAGGGGGCTAGCACAGATACGCAGTATTTT
>TRBD1|TRBV5-1|TRBJ2-7|.
CASSVYQGASYEQYF
TGCGCCAGCAGCGTTTATCAGGGGGCCTCCTACGAGCAGTACTTC
>TRBD1|TRBV5-4|TRBJ1-2|.
CASRLDRVDGYTF
TGTGCCAGCAGGCTGGACAGGGTGGATGGCTACACCTTC
>.|TRBV7-9|TRBJ2-7|.
CASSSPRGGTRPYEQYF
TGTGCCAGCAGCTCCCCCCGGGGCGGGACCCGGCCATACGAGCAGTACTTC
>TRBD1|TRBV19|TRBJ1-5|once
CASIKIQGVGNQPQHF
TGTGCCAGTATTAAAATACAGGGGGTTGGCAATCAGCCCCAGCATTTT
>TRBD1|TRBV9|TRBJ1-3|.
CASSVQGGLSGNTIYF
TGTGCCAGCAGCGTCCAGGGGGGACTTTCTGGAAACACCATATATTTT
>.|TRBV28|TRBJ2-7|.
CASSSGGRGEQYF
TGTGCCAGCAGTTCGGGCGGGCGAGGGGAGCAGTACTTC
>.|TRBV7-2|TRBJ1-1|.
CASSPRGVMNTEAFF
TGTGCCAGCAGCCCCAGGGGCGTTATGAACACTGAAGCTTTCTTT
>TRBD2|TRBV6-2/TRBV6-3|TRBJ2-7|.
CASSYGTSGISYEQYF
TGTGCCAGCAGTTACGGGACTAGCGGGATTTCCTACGAGCAGTACTTC
>.|TRBV19|TRBJ2-2|.
CASSMEGIRAGELFF
TGTGCCAGTAGTATGGAGGGAATAAGGGCCGGGGAGCTGTTTTTT
>.|TRBV12-1|TRBJ2-1|.
CASSKGLAGVGTYNEQFF
TGTGCCAGCAGCAAGGGACTAGCGGGAGTGGGCACCTACAATGAGCAGTTCTTC
>.|TRBV5-1|TRBJ2-3|.
CASSKAAVDTQYF
TGCGCCAGCAGCAAGGCGGCGGTCGATACGCAGTATTTT
>.|TRBV5-4|TRBJ2-1|.
CASSLAGEQFF
TGTGCCAGCAGCTTGGCCGGTGAGCAGTTCTTC
>.|TRBV24-1|TRBJ1-2|.
CATRDTEYGYTF
TGTGCCACCAGAGACACCGAGTATGGCTACACCTTC
>TRBD2|TRBV5-4|TRBJ2-1|.
CASSESGMGEQFF
TGTGCCAGCAGCGAGAGCGGGATGGGCGAGCAGTTCTTC